These 10 T cell receptor beta chains came from one sample sequenced in a study of cytomegalovirus exposure and HLA in healthy donors (dated by TCRdb to 2017 to 2019). Library creation used the immunoSEQ multiplex PCR assay. For the multiplex PCR, a mixture combining 60 forward primers for TCR Vbeta segments and 13 reverse primers for TCR Jbeta segments was used. The clones in this table, taken by TCRdb from immuneACCESS, are in-frame only. Not every clone is retained; where verified, under half of the shortfall comes from an unresolved V gene, and the cause of the rest is unknown. This sample comprises over 100,000 clones, around four fifths of them detected only once. Around 7.8% of the sample is held by the ten biggest clonotypes. The material sequenced was PBMCs. The receptors derive from a woman between 50 and 59 years old in good health and CMV-seropositive.

The rearrangement links TRBV19 to TRBJ1-1; D unclear. Trimming stripped 6 bases from V and 0 bases from J, with 14 bases between. Looked up from germline, CDR1 is LNHDA and CDR2 is SQIVND (reference sequence). This CDR3 comprises 15 residues. CDR3 DNA sequence: TGTGCCAGTAGCATCGGAGGAGTCGTGAACACTGAAGCTTTCTTT. Translating it yields CASSIGGVVNTEAFF.

This chain connects TRBV2 to TRBJ1-1; a possible D gene is TRBD1 (6 bases). This CDR3 spans 14 amino acids. The germline gives CDR1 SNHLY, CDR2 FYNNEI. The V and J ends lost 6 bases and 3 bases respectively, with 14 bases between them. In DNA, the CDR3 is TGTGCCAGCAGCCGAGGGGGGGAAGACACTGAAGCTTTCTTT. Its translation is CASSRGGEDTEAFF. Variable domain in full (rest from reference TRBV2 and TRBJ1-1): EPEVTQTPSHQVTQMGQEVILRCVPISNHLYFYWYRQILGQKVEFLVSFYNNEISEKSEIFDDQFSVERPDGSNFTLKIRSTKLEDSAMYFCASSRGGEDTEAFFGQGTRLTVV.

The V and J genes are TRBV7-9 and TRBJ1-4, with 7 bases matching TRBD1. Germline loops: CDR1 SEHNR, CDR2 FQNEAQ (reference sequence). The trim removed 2 bases at V and 2 bases at J, leaving 5 bases unmatched. This CDR3 comprises 16 residues. CDR3 in DNA: TGTGCCAGCAGCTTACCCGACAGGGTCACTAATGAAAAACTGTTTTTT. Protein sequence: CASSLPDRVTNEKLFF.

The J gene is TRBJ2-1, the V gene TRBV7-8; TRBD1 might be the D (6 bases). The germline CDR1 and CDR2 sequences are SGHVS and FQNEAQ. The V end lost 5 bases, the J end lost 1 base, and 9 bases lay between the germline ends. The CDR3 runs 14 residues. The CDR3 here is CASSPQGSYNEQFF. The CDR3 DNA follows: TGTGCCAGCAGCCCGCAGGGGTCCTACAATGAGCAGTTCTTC. The variable domain in full, with the rest retrieved from reference TRBV7-8 and TRBJ2-1, is GAGVSQSPRYKVAKRGQDVALRCDPISGHVSLFWYQQALGQGPEFLTYFQNEAQLDKSGLPSDRFFAERPEGSVSTLKIQRTQQEDSAVYLCASSPQGSYNEQFFGPGTRLTVL.

The V gene is TRBV28, the J gene TRBJ1-4; D unclear. V dropped 4 bases and J dropped 7 bases, with 10 bases sitting between them. The CDR3 sequence is 13 residues long. Germline assignment: CDR1 MDHEN and CDR2 SYDVKM. In DNA, the CDR3 is TGTGCCAGCAGTTCGAGAATACTTGAAAAACTGTTTTTT. It yields the protein CASSSRILEKLFF.

The chain is built from TRBV9 and TRBJ1-4; no clear D. V was trimmed by 2 bases and J by 7 bases, leaving 15 bases between them. The CDR3 has 15 amino acids. Germline V CDR1 and CDR2: SGDLS, YYNGEE. The CDR3 region is CASSVSHGSGEKLFF. CDR3 in DNA: TGTGCCAGCAGCGTCTCTCATGGGTCAGGTGAAAAACTGTTTTTT.

This clone was detected a few times. This chain uses TRBV4-1 with TRBJ2-7, with TRBD2 matching over 12 bases. This CDR3 region has 18 residues. Germline values: CDR1 MGHRA, CDR2 YSYEKL. J was trimmed by 2 bases and V by 4 bases; bases with no gene match: 12. The CDR3 sequence: CASSRELAGGSQTYEQYF. CDR3 nucleotides: TGCGCCAGCAGCCGGGAACTAGCGGGAGGATCGCAGACCTACGAGCAGTACTTC.

The chain employs TRBV7-9 and TRBJ1-1; no clear D. This CDR3 comprises 15 residues. Germline V lookup: CDR1 SEHNR, CDR2 FQNEAQ (reference sequence). Trimming shortened V by 4 bases and J by 7 bases, and 19 bases separated the two germline ends. CDR3 in amino acids: CASSSWAGLEGEAFF. The CDR3 coding sequence is TGTGCCAGCAGCTCCTGGGCGGGGTTAGAGGGTGAAGCTTTCTTT.

This clone was counted a few times. The V call is TRBV5-1, the J call TRBJ2-5, with 7 nucleotides matching TRBD1. CDR3 size: 14 residues. Losses at the gene ends were 0 bases for V and 3 bases for J; bases not matched to a gene: 2. CDR1 SGHRS and CDR2 YFSETQ come from the germline V gene. As DNA, the CDR3 is TGCGCCAGCAGCTTGGAAACAGGGGAAGAGACCCAGTACTTC. Encoded protein: CASSLETGEETQYF.

The rearrangement uses TRBV28 and TRBJ2-1, with TRBD1 matching 7 bases. The CDR3 has 13 amino acids. Germline CDR1 is MDHEN and CDR2 is SYDVKM. The V and J ends lost 6 bases and 4 bases, in that order; junction bases with no gene match: 3. The CDR3 DNA sequence: TGTGCCAGCAGCCGGACAGGTTACAATGAGCAGTTCTTC. It codes for CASSRTGYNEQFF.